The T cell receptor beta chain described here comes from a study of cytomegalovirus exposure and HLA in healthy donors. Study as a whole: Out of roughly 170 million T cells, an earlier analysis found about 100 million unique TCR beta sequences in total.

Amplification used 60 Vbeta primers and 13 Jbeta primers. Authors' data handling: Among the unique TCR beta chains that a later analysis counted, about 79 million in all, approximately 12 million were shared. TCRdb's copy holds only in-frame clones and misses some; the assay was immunoSEQ multiplex PCR. V, J and clone size are those of that table, while D and trimming were read from the DNA. Here the sample spans about 65,000 clones, about 78% being singletons. Note on this clone: Its antigen is still unknown.

Whole-study findings and limits: Based on reports, TCR beta sequences accurately predicted HLA-A and HLA-B alleles for most subjects. It was confirmed in vitro that a few of the CMV-associated chains were specific for CMV antigens.

This receptor was identified in a girl aged 10-17 years in good health and CMV-seropositive. Sequenced sample: PBMCs.

CDR3 DNA: TGTGCCAGCAGCTTAGCGGGACAGGTATGGGAGACCCAGTACTTC. Its protein is CASSLAGQVWETQYF. The chain joins TRBV7-9 to TRBJ2-5; TRBD1 matches 8 bases. The CDR3 is made up of 15 amino acids. The V gene end was trimmed by 0 bases and the J gene end by 5 bases; junction bases not matched to a gene: 5. CDR1 and CDR2 (germline): SEHNR, FQNEAQ (reference sequence).